The TCR beta chain under discussion was sequenced for a study of blood T cell repertoires in COVID-19 (dated by TCRdb to about 2020). Describing the broader study: Samples from collaborators originated in the United States, Italy and Spain and spanned both the acute and convalescent phases of COVID-19. The dataset comprised deeply sampled blood TCRbeta repertoires from subjects exposed to, actively infected with, or recovered from COVID-19. A freely available public database, intended as a resource for researchers studying the immune response to SARS-CoV-2, is where the repertoires were released. Where available, HLA class I and class II types were obtained from metadata supplied by the sample provider rather than from assay-based typing. The samples were drawn from the first 160 participants of the ongoing ImmuneRACE study and from 950 to 1,500 subjects provided by 6 global collaborators. The prospective study material was composed of cDNA or gDNA derived from T cells, B-cell-depleted T cells, or PBMCs. A de-identified subject ID, COVID-19 status, age in years and sex were almost always included in the sample metadata. Overall study results and their limits: The amount of clinical and demographic metadata varied by source and participant and was provided uncurated.

CDR1 SGHTS and CDR2 YDEGEE are derived from the germline V gene. The CDR3 numbers 14 residues from cysteine through phenylalanine. This entry keeps only the CDR3 DNA: 42 bases, framed from base 1. Trimming takes 3 bases from V and 0 bases from J, and the germline ends sit 7 bases apart. The table lists this clone with a count of one. Its specific antigen is unknown. It has no much larger one-base neighbor in the sample; base qualities were not kept. TCRbeta CDR3 regions were amplified from genomic DNA using the immunoSEQ Assay, a bias-controlled multiplex PCR. The original methods were these. Nucleated cell counts per sample were estimated from amplification of reference gene primers within the assay. Sequence reads were collapsed and filtered to measure the absolute abundance of every unique TCRbeta CDR3 rearrangement. For each sample, productive Simpson clonality was calculated as the square root of Simpson's diversity index across productive rearrangements. TCRdb re-hosts the immuneACCESS table, in-frame sequences only. Its copies lack some clones; in the studies checked, an unresolved V gene accounts for under half of them, and the cause for the rest is not known. D and trimming come from the DNA, and the V and J calls and clone size come from that table. The sample table holds about 100,000 clones, of which around 90% were seen once. The top ten hold approximately 4.9% of the sample.

Collaborating institutions collected whole blood in K2EDTA tubes following their own protocols. For TCRbeta analysis, collaborator samples were shipped as frozen whole blood, as isolated PBMCs, or as DNA extracted from either sample type. This TCR was sampled from a man aged 35 to 55 with active or convalescent COVID-19. Source material: peripheral blood. This chain joins TRBV5-8 to TRBJ1-5; too little of a D gene remains to name it. The DNA is as follows: TGTGCCAGCAGCTCTGGGCGTAGCAATCAGCCCCAGCATTTT. Translated, it gives CASSSGRSNQPQHF.